This TCR beta chain was recovered during a study of post-analysis software for immune sequencing data. Study context: The courses of disease that were included comprised relapsing-remitting, secondary progressive and progressive-relapsing multiple sclerosis. Overall study results and limits: Multiple sclerosis patients showed significantly lower normalized Chao1 diversity than controls did. Under F measure analysis, samples from one preparation batch co-clustered strongly. When patients were compared with controls, 5 or 6 TRBV segments were more frequent, TRBV5-6, TRBV5-1 and TRBV20-1 among them.

TCR beta cDNA libraries included unique molecular identifiers. Input populations of about 0.95 to 11 million T cells gave rise to hundreds of thousands of cDNA molecules. One entry per CDR3 protein results from TCRdb running MiXCR on the PCR reads. The data show hundreds of thousands of distinct CDR3 sequences, with approximately 60% seen just once and roughly 10% held by the top ten. The CDR3 length is 16 residues. After removal of 4 bases from V and 0 bases from J, the junction contained 4 bases not matched to a gene. From germline, CDR1 is LNHNV and CDR2 YYDKDF (reference sequence). As for this clonotype: Its specificity is unknown.

The chain has TRBV15 and TRBJ2-1, with TRBD2 identical over 9 bases. Sequenced input: blood. The TCR sequence derives from a girl aged 2 to 10 with multiple sclerosis. CDR3: CATSTVSGSSYNEQFF. Written as DNA, the CDR3 is TGTGCCACCAGCACGGTTAGCGGGAGCTCCTACAATGAGCAGTTCTTC.